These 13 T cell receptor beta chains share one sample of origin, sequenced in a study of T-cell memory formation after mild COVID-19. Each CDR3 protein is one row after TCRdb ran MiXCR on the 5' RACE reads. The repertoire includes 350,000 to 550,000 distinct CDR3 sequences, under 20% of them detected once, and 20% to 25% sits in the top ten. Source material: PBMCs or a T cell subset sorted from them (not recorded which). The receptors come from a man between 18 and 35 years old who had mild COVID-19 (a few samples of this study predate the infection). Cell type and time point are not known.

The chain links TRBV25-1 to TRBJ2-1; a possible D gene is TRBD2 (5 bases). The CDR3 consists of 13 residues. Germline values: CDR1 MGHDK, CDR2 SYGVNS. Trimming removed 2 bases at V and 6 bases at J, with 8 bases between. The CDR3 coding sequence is TGTGCCAGCAGTGAAGGACGGGGCAATGAGCAGTTCTTC. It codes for CASSEGRGNEQFF.

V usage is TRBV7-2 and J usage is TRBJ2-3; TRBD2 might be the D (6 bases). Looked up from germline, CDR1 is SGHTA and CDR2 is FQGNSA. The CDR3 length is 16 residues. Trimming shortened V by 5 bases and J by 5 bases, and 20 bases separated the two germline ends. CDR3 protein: CASSAPLRDRGDTQYF. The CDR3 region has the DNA TGTGCCAGCAGCGCCCCTTTGCGGGATAGGGGAGATACGCAGTATTTT.

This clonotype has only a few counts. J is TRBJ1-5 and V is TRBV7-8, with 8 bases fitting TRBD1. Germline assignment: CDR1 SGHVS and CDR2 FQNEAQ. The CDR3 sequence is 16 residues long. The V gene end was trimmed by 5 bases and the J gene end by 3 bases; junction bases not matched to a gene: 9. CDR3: CASSPDRVSFNQPQHF. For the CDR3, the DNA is TGTGCCAGCAGCCCGGACAGGGTCTCCTTCAATCAGCCCCAGCATTTT.

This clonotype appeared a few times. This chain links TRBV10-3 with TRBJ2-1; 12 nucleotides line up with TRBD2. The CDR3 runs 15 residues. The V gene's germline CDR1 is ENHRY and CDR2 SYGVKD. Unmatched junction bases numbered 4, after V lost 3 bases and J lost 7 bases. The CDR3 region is CAISDLAGGTNEQFF. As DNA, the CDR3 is TGTGCCATCAGTGATCTAGCGGGGGGGACAAATGAGCAGTTCTTC.

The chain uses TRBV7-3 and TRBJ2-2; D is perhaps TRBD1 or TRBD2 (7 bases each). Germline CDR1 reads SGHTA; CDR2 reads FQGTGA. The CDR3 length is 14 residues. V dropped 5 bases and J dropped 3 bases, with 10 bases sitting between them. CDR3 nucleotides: TGTGCCAGCAGCCAGGGGGGGGACACCGGGGAGCTGTTTTTT. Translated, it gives CASSQGGDTGELFF.

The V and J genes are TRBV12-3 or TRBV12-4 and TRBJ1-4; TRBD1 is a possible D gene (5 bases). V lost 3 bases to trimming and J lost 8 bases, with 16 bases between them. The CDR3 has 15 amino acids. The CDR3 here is CASSFLGQGGEKLFF. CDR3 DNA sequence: TGTGCCAGCAGTTTCCTCGGTCAGGGTGGAGAAAAACTGTTTTTT.

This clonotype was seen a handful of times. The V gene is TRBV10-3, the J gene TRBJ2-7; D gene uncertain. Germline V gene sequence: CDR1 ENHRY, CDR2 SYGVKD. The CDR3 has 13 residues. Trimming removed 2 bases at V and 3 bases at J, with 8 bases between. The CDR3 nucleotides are TGTGCCATCAGTGAGGCCTTCTTCTACGAGCAGTACGTC. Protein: CAISEAFFYEQYV.

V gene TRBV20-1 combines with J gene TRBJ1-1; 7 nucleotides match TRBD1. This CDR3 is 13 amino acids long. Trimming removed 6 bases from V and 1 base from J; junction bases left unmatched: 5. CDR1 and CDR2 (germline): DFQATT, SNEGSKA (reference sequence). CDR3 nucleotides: TGCAGTGCACCGGGACAGAAGAACACTGAAGCTTTCTTT. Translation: CSAPGQKNTEAFF.

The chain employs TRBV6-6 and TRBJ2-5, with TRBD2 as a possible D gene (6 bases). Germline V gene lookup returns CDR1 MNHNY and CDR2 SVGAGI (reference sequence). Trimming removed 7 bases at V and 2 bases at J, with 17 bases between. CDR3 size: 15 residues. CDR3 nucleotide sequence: TGTGCCAGCACGGTAGGCGGAGCGGGTCAAGAGACCCAGTACTTC. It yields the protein CASTVGGAGQETQYF.

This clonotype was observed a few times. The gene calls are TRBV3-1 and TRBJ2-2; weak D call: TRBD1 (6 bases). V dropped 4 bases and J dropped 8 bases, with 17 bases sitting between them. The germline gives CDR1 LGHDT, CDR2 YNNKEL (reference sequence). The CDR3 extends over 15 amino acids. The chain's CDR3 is CASSLGAGALGELFF. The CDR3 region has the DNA TGTGCCAGCAGCCTTGGGGCAGGGGCCCTTGGGGAGCTGTTTTTT.

The CDR3 DNA follows: TGTGCCAGCAGAGGGGGGAACAATGAGCAGTTCTTC. This translates into CASRGGNNEQFF. V gene TRBV6-4 combines with J gene TRBJ2-1, with D perhaps given as TRBD1 or TRBD2 (6 bases each). V lost 6 bases and J 5 bases, leaving 8 bases between the germline ends. The CDR3 is made up of 12 amino acids. Germline V gene sequence: CDR1 MRHNA, CDR2 SNTAGT.

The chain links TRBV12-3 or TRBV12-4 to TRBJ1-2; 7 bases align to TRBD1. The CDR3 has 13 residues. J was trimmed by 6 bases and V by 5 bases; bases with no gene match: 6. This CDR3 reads CASSPQTGNGYTF. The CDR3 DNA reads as TGTGCCAGCAGTCCCCAGACAGGGAATGGCTACACCTTC.

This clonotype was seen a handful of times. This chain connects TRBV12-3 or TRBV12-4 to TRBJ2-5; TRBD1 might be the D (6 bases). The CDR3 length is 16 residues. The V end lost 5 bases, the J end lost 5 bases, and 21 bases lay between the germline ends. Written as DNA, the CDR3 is TGTGCCAGCAGTCCCCCGGGGTCAGGAACAGGGGAGACCCAGTACTTC. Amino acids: CASSPPGSGTGETQYF.